This passage covers 30 T cell receptor beta chains from one sample sequenced in a study of shared clonotypes between healthy human individuals. Profiled with immunoSEQ multiplex PCR; TCRdb holds only in-frame clones, not every one. The sample lists some 2.4 million clones, roughly 93% occurring once. Sequencing was performed on naive CD4+ T cells from PBMCs. Documented subset: CD45RA+ positively selected. These TCRs come from a man aged 18 to 30 in good health. Some clones in this sample may be carry-over from other donors' samples.

CDR3 sequence reads: CASRQRTSSNQPQHF. CDR3 DNA sequence: TGTGCCAGCAGACAAAGGACAAGTAGCAATCAGCCCCAGCATTTT. This chain uses TRBV6-4 with TRBJ1-5; D perhaps matches TRBD1 (5 bases). The V end lost 6 bases, the J end lost 0 bases, and 12 bases lay between the germline ends. CDR3 length equals 15 residues. Germline V CDR1 and CDR2: MRHNA, SNTAGT.

The V and J genes are TRBV15 and TRBJ1-2; D possibly corresponds to TRBD1 (5 bases). There are 14 residues in the CDR3. V was shortened by 2 bases and J by 6 bases, with 13 bases between the two germline ends. Germline CDR1 is LNHNV and CDR2 is YYDKDF (reference sequence). This CDR3 reads CATSRFRGPDGYTF. The CDR3 nucleotides are TGTGCCACCAGCAGATTCCGGGGCCCTGATGGCTACACCTTC.

The genes are TRBV5-6 and TRBJ2-5; D not resolved. CDR1 SGHDT and CDR2 YYEEEE come from the germline V gene. The CDR3 has 13 residues. V was cut by 3 bases and J by 7 bases, with 13 bases left in between. DNA of the CDR3: TGTGCCAGCAGCTCGGTAGGCAGGTTGACCCAGTACTTC. This translates into CASSSVGRLTQYF.

Only a few counts were recorded for this clone. The V and J genes are TRBV30 and TRBJ1-1; D possibly corresponds to TRBD1 (6 bases). The CDR3 has 13 residues. V was trimmed by 6 bases and J by 1 base, leaving 12 bases between them. Germline V gene lookup returns CDR1 GTSNPN and CDR2 SVGIG (reference sequence). The CDR3 DNA follows: TGTGCCTGTTCACAGGGATCGAACACTGAAGCTTTCTTT. This codes for CACSQGSNTEAFF.

Written as DNA, the CDR3 is TGTGCCAGCAGCGTAGCCGGAGTTCTCACAGATACGCAGTATTTT. Its translation: CASSVAGVLTDTQYF. V usage is TRBV9 and J usage is TRBJ2-3; D is unresolved. The CDR3 runs to 15 residues. Germline CDR1 SGDLS, CDR2 YYNGEE. The V and J ends lost 0 bases and 2 bases respectively, with 10 bases between them. The whole variable domain, remainder taken from reference TRBV9 and TRBJ2-3, is DSGVTQTPKHLITATGQRVTLRCSPRSGDLSVYWYQQSLDQGLQFLIQYYNGEERAKGNILERFSAQQFPDLHSELNLSSLELGDSALYFCASSVAGVLTDTQYFGPGTRLTVL.

The gene calls are TRBV6-6 and TRBJ2-1; 11 nucleotides line up with TRBD2. The CDR3 has 16 residues. V lost 7 bases and J lost 7; bases outside the gene matches: 12. Per germline, CDR1 MNHNY and CDR2 SVGAGI (reference sequence). CDR3 protein: CASTSGTSGFRNEQFF. The CDR3 DNA reads as TGTGCCAGCACGTCCGGGACTAGCGGCTTCAGGAATGAGCAGTTCTTC.

The chain is built from TRBV27 and TRBJ2-3; TRBD2 matches at 11 bases. The ends lost 5 bases at V and 7 bases at J; junction bases unmatched: 5. CDR1 and CDR2 from the germline V gene are MNHEY and SMNVEV (reference sequence). The CDR3 loop spans 14 amino acids. The CDR3 DNA is TGTGCCAGCAGTCTCGGGACTAGCGGTCATACGCAGTATTTT. This sequence encodes CASSLGTSGHTQYF.

This sequence joins TRBV11-3 and TRBJ2-7; possible D gene TRBD2, 5 bases. This CDR3 has 15 residues. Trimming left V 4 bases short and J 3 bases short, with 16 bases between. Per the germline V gene, CDR1 is SGHNT and CDR2 is YENEEA. CDR3 nucleotide sequence: TGTGCCAGCAGCTGGGGATTCGGAGGTTTCTACGAGCAGTACTTC. Its translation is CASSWGFGGFYEQYF. Full variable domain (remainder filled in from reference TRBV11-3 and TRBJ2-7): EAGVVQSPRYKIIEKKQPVAFWCNPISGHNTLYWYLQNLGQGPELLIRYENEEAVDDSQLPKDRFSAERLKGVDSTLKIQPAELGDSAVYLCASSWGFGGFYEQYFGPGTRLTVT.

This clone occurred once. V usage is TRBV12-1 and J usage is TRBJ2-3. TRBV12-1 is a documented pseudogene. There are 14 residues in the CDR3. CDR3 sequence reads: CAIPIGTSTDTQYF. In nucleotides, the CDR3 is TGTGCCATCCCAATTGGAACTAGCACAGATACGCAGTATTTT.

On this clone: This specimen includes other DNA sequences encoding the same CDR3. The chain couples TRBV7-3 to TRBJ2-1, with TRBD2 as a possible D gene (6 bases). Germline CDR1 is SGHTA and CDR2 is FQGTGA. The V end lost 5 bases, the J end lost 7 bases, and 12 bases lay between the germline ends. The CDR3 is made up of 13 amino acids. CDR3 nucleotides: TGTGCCAGCAGCCCTCCCAGCGGGAATGAGCAGTTCTTC. Its protein product is CASSPPSGNEQFF.

The V gene is TRBV6-5, the J gene TRBJ2-7; 8 positions match TRBD1. CDR3 size: 15 residues. CDR1 is MNHEY, CDR2 SVGAGI, per germline. V lost 6 bases, J lost 0 bases, and 7 bases stayed unmatched. CDR3 loop: CASRRDRTSSYEQYF. The DNA of the CDR3 is TGTGCCAGCAGGAGGGACAGGACCAGCTCCTACGAGCAGTACTTC.

V and J are TRBV27 and TRBJ2-3; D call uncertain. The CDR3 runs to 13 residues. Germline V gives CDR1 MNHEY, CDR2 SMNVEV (reference sequence). Trimming shortened V by 7 bases and J by 1 base, and 9 bases separated the two germline ends. CDR3 residues: CASKRSGTDTQYF. Written as DNA, the CDR3 is TGTGCCAGCAAGAGATCAGGCACAGATACGCAGTATTTT.

As concerns this clone: The sample holds other DNA sequences that translate to the same CDR3. The chain is built from TRBV5-1 and TRBJ1-5, with no clear D. The V end was cut by 1 base, the J end by 0 bases, with 8 bases between. Germline V CDR1 and CDR2: SGHRS, YFSETQ. The length of the CDR3 is 15 residues. CDR3 coding DNA: TGCGCCAGCAGCTTGACGGGGTATAGCAATCAGCCCCAGCATTTT. This encodes CASSLTGYSNQPQHF.

The sample holds a few counts of this clone. The V call is TRBV20-1, the J call TRBJ1-2; D gene ambiguous. The V and J ends lost 5 bases and 6 bases respectively, with 10 bases between them. From germline, CDR1 is DFQATT and CDR2 SNEGSKA (reference sequence). This CDR3 contains 11 residues. This CDR3 reads CSASGWDGYTF. CDR3 nucleotides: TGCAGTGCTTCGGGGTGGGATGGCTACACCTTC.

A word on this clone: Compared with germline, one end of the junction differs, possibly owing to a read error. The V gene is TRBV7-9, the J gene TRBJ2-7, with TRBD2 identical over 11 bases. The CDR3 spans 12 residues. Germline CDR1 reads SEHNR; CDR2 reads FQNEAQ (reference sequence). The DNA for the CDR3 is TGTGCCAGCAGCCTCGGTACCACTAGCGGGAGATTC. Translation gives CASSLGTTSGRF.

This chain connects TRBV5-1 to TRBJ2-3; no clear D gene. V was shortened by 2 bases and J by 6 bases, with 10 bases between the two germline ends. This CDR3 region has 13 residues. Germline-derived CDR1 and CDR2 are SGHRS and YFSETQ. DNA of the CDR3: TGCGCCAGCAGCTTATTTGCGGCTGATACGCAGTATTTT. This codes for CASSLFAADTQYF.

The chain employs TRBV11-2 and TRBJ2-7, with 7 bases lining up with TRBD1. CDR3 size: 14 residues. The germline CDR1 and CDR2 sequences are SGHAT and FQNNGV. V gave up 1 base and J gave up 3 bases; unmatched junction bases: 3. CDR3 loop: CASSLATGRYEQYF. The CDR3 DNA follows: TGTGCCAGCAGCTTAGCGACAGGGCGCTACGAGCAGTACTTC.

The chain has TRBV15 and TRBJ1-3; a weak D match, TRBD1 (6 bases). From germline, CDR1 is LNHNV and CDR2 YYDKDF (reference sequence). This CDR3 comprises 14 residues. V gave up 5 bases and J gave up 4 bases, with 12 bases separating them. For the CDR3, the DNA is TGTGCCACCAGCCAGGGGCCGGTCGGAAACACCATATATTTT. This gives the protein CATSQGPVGNTIYF.

The chain uses TRBV7-3 and TRBJ2-7, with D possibly TRBD2 on 6 matching bases. This CDR3 is built from 15 residues. CDR1 is SGHTA, CDR2 FQGTGA, per germline. Trimming stripped 2 bases from V and 0 bases from J, with 11 bases between. CDR3 sequence reads: CASSLFKGGSYEQYF. DNA for the CDR3: TGTGCCAGCAGCTTATTTAAGGGAGGCTCCTACGAGCAGTACTTC.

With regard to this clone: Other DNA sequences of this sample code for an identical CDR3. The chain couples TRBV29-1 to TRBJ2-3; no definite D call. The CDR3 loop spans 13 amino acids. Looked up from germline, CDR1 is SQVTM and CDR2 is ANQGSEA. V lost 4 bases and J lost 2, with 10 bases in between. The CDR3 bases are TGCAGCGTTGTCGGCCGGAACACAGATACGCAGTATTTT. Its protein is CSVVGRNTDTQYF.

This clone has just one count. The chain couples TRBV27 to TRBJ2-3; D is tentatively TRBD1 or TRBD2 (5 bases each). V was trimmed by 5 bases and J by 2 bases, leaving 17 bases between them. This CDR3 comprises 16 residues. Per the germline V gene, CDR1 is MNHEY and CDR2 is SMNVEV (reference sequence). The CDR3 nucleotides are TGTGCCAGCAGTCCCGGGGCCGTCTCTTTCACAGATACGCAGTATTTT. Its protein is CASSPGAVSFTDTQYF.

The V gene is TRBV27, the J gene TRBJ1-2; tentatively, D is TRBD1 (5 bases). From germline, CDR1 is MNHEY and CDR2 SMNVEV (reference sequence). CDR3 length equals 14 residues. The V and J ends lost 6 bases and 4 bases respectively, with 15 bases between them. The CDR3 here is CASSLKGWGYGYTF. The CDR3 nucleotides are TGTGCCAGCAGCCTAAAGGGGTGGGGCTATGGCTACACCTTC.

CDR3 amino acids: CASSDRPFTYEQYF. The CDR3 DNA is TGTGCCAGCAGCGACAGGCCCTTCACCTACGAGCAGTACTTC. The chain combines TRBV2 with TRBJ2-7, with D tentatively TRBD1 (6 bases). V was pared by 6 bases and J by 2 bases, with 14 bases between. CDR1 and CDR2 from the germline V gene are SNHLY and FYNNEI. This CDR3 has 14 residues.

This clone was seen only once. The genes are TRBV2 and TRBJ2-1; TRBD1 agrees at 7 bases. The CDR3 covers 13 residues. V was clipped by 6 bases and J by 7 bases; unmatched bases: 6. The germline gives CDR1 SNHLY, CDR2 FYNNEI. The DNA for the CDR3 is TGTGCCAGCAGAAACAGGGGTTATAATGAGCAGTTCTTC. Protein: CASRNRGYNEQFF.

V is TRBV18 and J is TRBJ2-1; D might be TRBD1 (6 bases). The V end lost 6 bases, the J end lost 6 bases, and 18 bases lay between the germline ends. The CDR3 contains 15 residues. From germline, CDR1 is KGHSH and CDR2 LQKENI. CDR3 residues: CASSTWGQLINEQFF. CDR3 coding DNA: TGTGCCAGCTCCACGTGGGGGCAGCTAATCAATGAGCAGTTCTTC.

The rearrangement uses TRBV28 and TRBJ2-5, with 7 bases matching TRBD1. Germline V gives CDR1 MDHEN, CDR2 SYDVKM. Trimming removed 4 bases from V and 5 bases from J; junction bases left unmatched: 7. The CDR3 extends over 14 amino acids. CDR3 sequence reads: CASSSYRGGETQYF. DNA of the CDR3: TGTGCCAGCAGTTCCTACAGGGGTGGCGAGACCCAGTACTTC.

The rearrangement links TRBV7-6 to TRBJ2-1, with D unresolved. V lost 2 bases and J lost 1, with 9 bases in between. The CDR3 has 15 amino acids. Germline CDR1 reads SGHVS; CDR2 reads FNYEAQ. Here the CDR3 DNA reads TGTGCCAGCAGCTTAAACCAGGAGTCCTACAATGAGCAGTTCTTC. Translating it yields CASSLNQESYNEQFF.

The chain employs TRBV5-1 and TRBJ2-1, with unresolved D. CDR1 SGHRS and CDR2 YFSETQ come from the germline V gene. The CDR3 totals 14 residues. V was trimmed by 0 bases and J by 7 bases, leaving 11 bases between them. The CDR3 reads CASSLGPRGNEQFF. Written as DNA, the CDR3 is TGCGCCAGCAGCTTGGGGCCCCGTGGGAATGAGCAGTTCTTC.

V is TRBV6-6 and J is TRBJ1-1; the D is unclear. The CDR3 runs 14 residues. Trimming removed 5 bases from V and 0 bases from J, with 10 bases in between. Germline V gene lookup returns CDR1 MNHNY and CDR2 SVGAGI (reference sequence). For the CDR3, the DNA is TGTGCCAGCAGTAAACGCTTCATGAACACTGAAGCTTTCTTT. Its translation is CASSKRFMNTEAFF.

This chain joins TRBV11-2 and TRBJ2-1, with a weak D call TRBD1 (7 bases). CDR1 and CDR2 from the germline V gene are SGHAT and FQNNGV. The CDR3 sequence is 16 residues long. V lost 5 bases to trimming and J lost 8 bases, with 22 bases between them. The CDR3 DNA follows: TGTGCCAGCAGCCTCCCAGGGGGGTCTCCCCCCCATGAGCAGTTCTTC. Translation gives CASSLPGGSPPHEQFF.